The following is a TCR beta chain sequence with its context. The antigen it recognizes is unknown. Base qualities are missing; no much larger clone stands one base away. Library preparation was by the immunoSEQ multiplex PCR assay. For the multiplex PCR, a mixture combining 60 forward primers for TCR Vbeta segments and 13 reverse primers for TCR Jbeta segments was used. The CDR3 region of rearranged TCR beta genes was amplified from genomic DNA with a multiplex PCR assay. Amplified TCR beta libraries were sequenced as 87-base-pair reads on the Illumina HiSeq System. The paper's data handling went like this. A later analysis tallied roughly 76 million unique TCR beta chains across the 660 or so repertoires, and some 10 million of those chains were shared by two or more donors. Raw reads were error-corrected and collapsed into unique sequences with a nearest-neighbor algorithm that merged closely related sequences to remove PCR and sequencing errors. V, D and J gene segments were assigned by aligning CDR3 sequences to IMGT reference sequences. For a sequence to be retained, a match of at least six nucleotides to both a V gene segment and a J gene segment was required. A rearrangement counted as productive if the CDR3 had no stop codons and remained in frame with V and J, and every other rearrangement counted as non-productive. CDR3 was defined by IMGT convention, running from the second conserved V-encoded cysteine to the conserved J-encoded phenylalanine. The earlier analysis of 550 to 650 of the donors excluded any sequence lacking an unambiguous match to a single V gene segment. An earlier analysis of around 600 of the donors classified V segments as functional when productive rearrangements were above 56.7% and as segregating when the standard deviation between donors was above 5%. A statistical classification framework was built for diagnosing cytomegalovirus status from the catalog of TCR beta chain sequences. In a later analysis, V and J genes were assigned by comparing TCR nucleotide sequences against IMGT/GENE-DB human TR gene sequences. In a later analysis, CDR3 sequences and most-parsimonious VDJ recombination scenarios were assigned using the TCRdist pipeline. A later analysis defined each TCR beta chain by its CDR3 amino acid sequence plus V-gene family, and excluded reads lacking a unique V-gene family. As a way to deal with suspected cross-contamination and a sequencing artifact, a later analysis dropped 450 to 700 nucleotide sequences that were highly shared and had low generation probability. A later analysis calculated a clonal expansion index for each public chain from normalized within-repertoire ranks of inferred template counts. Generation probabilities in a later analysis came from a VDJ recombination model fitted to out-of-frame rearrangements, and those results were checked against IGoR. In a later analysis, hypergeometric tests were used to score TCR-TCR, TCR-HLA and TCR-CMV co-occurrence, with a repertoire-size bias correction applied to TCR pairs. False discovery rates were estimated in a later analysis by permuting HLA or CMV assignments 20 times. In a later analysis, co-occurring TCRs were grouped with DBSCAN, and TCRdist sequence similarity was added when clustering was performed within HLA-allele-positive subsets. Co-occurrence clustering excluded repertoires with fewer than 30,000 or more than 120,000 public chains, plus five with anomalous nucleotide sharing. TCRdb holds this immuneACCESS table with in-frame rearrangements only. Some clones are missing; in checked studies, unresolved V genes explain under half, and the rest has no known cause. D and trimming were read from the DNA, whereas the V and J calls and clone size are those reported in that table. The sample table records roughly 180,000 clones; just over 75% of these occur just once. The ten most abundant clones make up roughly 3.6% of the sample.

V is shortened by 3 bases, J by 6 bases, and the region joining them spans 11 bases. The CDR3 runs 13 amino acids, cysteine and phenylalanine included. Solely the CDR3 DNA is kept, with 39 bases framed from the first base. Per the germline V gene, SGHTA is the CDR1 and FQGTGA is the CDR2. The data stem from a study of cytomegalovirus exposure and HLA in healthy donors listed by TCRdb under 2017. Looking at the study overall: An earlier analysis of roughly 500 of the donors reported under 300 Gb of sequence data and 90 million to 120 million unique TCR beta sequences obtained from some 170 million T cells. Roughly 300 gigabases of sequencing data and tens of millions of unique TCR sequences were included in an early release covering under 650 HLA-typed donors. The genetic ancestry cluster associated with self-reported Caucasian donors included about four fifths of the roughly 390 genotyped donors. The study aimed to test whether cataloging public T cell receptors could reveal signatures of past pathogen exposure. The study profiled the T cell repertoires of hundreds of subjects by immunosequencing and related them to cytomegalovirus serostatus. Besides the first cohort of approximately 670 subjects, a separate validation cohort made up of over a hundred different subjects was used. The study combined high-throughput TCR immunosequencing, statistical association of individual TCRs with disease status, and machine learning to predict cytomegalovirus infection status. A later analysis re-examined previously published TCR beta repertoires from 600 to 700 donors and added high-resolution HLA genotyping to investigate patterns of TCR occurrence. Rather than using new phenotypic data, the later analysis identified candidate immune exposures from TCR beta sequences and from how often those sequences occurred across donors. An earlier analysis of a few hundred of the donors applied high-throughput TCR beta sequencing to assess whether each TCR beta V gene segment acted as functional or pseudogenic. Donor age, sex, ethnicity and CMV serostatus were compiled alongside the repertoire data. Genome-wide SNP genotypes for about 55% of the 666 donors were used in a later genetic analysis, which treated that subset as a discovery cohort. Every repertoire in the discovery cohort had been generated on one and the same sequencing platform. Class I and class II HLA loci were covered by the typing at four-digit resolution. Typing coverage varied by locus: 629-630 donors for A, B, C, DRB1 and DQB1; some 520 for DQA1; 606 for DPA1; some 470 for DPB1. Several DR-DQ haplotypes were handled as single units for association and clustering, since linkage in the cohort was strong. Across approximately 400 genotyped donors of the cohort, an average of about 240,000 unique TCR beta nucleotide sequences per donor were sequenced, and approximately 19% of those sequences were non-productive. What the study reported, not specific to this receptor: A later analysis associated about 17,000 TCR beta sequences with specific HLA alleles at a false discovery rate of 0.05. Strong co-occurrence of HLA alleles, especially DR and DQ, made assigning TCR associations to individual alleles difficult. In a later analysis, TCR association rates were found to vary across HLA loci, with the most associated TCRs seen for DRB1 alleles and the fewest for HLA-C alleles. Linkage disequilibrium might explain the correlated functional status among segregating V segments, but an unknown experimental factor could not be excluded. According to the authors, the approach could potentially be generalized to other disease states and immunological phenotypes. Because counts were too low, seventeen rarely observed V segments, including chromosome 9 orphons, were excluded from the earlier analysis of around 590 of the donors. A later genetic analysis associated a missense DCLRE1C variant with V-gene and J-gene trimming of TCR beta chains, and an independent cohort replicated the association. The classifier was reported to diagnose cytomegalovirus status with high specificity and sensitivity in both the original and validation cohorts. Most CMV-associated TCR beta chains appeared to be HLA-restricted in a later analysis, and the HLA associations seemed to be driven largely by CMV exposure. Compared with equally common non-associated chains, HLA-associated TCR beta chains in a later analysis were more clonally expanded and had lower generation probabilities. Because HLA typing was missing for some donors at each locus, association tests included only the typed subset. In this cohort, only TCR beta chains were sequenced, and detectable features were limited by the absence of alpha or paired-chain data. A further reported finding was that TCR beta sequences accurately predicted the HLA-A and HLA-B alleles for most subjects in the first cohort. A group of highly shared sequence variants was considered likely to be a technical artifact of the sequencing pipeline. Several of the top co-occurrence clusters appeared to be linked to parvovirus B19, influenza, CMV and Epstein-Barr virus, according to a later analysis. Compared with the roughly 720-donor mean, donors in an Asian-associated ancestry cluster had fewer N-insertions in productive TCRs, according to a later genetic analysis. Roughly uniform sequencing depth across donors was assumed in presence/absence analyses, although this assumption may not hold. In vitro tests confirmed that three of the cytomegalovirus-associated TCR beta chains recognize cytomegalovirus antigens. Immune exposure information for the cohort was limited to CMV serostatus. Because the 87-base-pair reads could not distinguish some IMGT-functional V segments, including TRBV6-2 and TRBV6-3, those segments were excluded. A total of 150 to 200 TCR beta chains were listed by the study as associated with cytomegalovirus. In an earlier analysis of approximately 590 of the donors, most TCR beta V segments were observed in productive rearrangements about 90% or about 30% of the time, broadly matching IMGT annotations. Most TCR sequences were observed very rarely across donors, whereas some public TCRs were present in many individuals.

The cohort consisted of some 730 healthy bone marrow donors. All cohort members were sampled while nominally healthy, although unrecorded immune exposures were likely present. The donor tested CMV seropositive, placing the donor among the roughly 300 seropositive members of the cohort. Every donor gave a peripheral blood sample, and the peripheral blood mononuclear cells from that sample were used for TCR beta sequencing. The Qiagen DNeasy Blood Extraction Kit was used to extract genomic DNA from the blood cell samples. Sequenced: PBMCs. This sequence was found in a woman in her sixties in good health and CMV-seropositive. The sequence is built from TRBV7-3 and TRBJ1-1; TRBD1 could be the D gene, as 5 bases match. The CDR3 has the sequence CASSFFQGAEAFF. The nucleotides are TGTGCCAGCAGCTTCTTCCAGGGCGCTGAAGCTTTCTTT.